This T cell receptor (beta chain) was observed in a study of beta chain features in type 1 diabetes. A word on this clone: What it binds is unknown.

The sequenced template was cDNA made from the entire isolated RNA. About 3.6 million reads on average were seen across naive, central memory and regulatory T cell samples. Profiling relied on immunoSEQ multiplex PCR, and the TCRdb table lists in-frame clones only, not all of them. The table records fewer than 550,000 clones, about an eighth of them present only once. Notes on the study in general: More deletions and fewer insertions at VDJ junctions were seen in type 1 diabetes patients.

CDR3 length equals 12 residues. The germline CDR1 and CDR2 sequences are MNHNY and SVGAGI (reference sequence). V lost 2 bases and J lost 3, with 4 bases in between. Source material: naive CD4+ T cells from blood. The origin of this receptor is a woman aged 18-29 years in good health. The chain carries TRBV6-6 and TRBJ2-5; no clear D gene. The CDR3 region is CASSYTKETQYF. The CDR3 coding sequence is TGTGCCAGCAGTTACACCAAAGAGACCCAGTACTTC.